This T cell receptor beta chain derives from a study of early T cells in non-severe SARS-CoV-2 infection. Study-level background: Bulk RNA taken from unsorted whole blood was sequenced, leaving chains unpaired.

Individual cDNA molecules received unique molecular identifiers. TCRdb used MiXCR to reprocess the 5' RACE reads, holding one entry per CDR3 protein. The table shows fewer than 60,000 distinct CDR3 sequences, with about 10% occurring only once. The table lists this clonotype with a few counts. Its antigen is undetermined. Study-level results: Sequences matched to VDJdb favored anti-spike CD8 responses, while private and CD4 specificities were missed.

The CDR3 consists of 13 residues. The V gene end was trimmed by 4 bases and the J gene end by 10 bases; junction bases not matched to a gene: 7. Germline-derived CDR1 and CDR2 are SGHTA and FQGNSA. V usage is TRBV7-2 and J usage is TRBJ1-1, with 9 positions matching TRBD1. The TCR comes from an adult who was a healthcare worker with PCR-confirmed SARS-CoV-2 infection or an uninfected control (not recorded which). Sample: whole blood. CDR3 sequence (DNA): TGTGCCAGCAGCTGGGGACAGGGCGAAGGAGCTTTCTTT. Translation: CASSWGQGEGAFF. The variable domain in full, with the rest retrieved from reference TRBV7-2 and TRBJ1-1, is GAGVSQSPSNKVTEKGKDVELRCDPISGHTALYWYRQSLGQGLEFLIYFQGNSAPDKSGLPSDRFSAERTGGSVSTLTIQRTQQEDSAVYLCASSWGQGEGAFFGQGTRLTVV.